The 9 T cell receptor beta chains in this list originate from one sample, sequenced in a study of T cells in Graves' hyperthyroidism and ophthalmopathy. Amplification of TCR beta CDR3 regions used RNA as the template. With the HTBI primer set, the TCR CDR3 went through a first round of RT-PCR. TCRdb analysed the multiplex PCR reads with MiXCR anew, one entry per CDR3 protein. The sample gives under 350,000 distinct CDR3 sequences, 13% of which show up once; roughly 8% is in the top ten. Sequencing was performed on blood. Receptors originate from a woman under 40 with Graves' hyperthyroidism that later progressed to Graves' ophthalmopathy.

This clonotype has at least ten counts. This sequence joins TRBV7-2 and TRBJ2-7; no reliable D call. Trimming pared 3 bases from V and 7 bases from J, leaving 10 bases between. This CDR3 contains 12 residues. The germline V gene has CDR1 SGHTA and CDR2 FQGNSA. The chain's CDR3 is CASSFAGFEQYF. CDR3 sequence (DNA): TGTGCCAGCAGCTTTGCCGGGTTTGAGCAGTACTTC.

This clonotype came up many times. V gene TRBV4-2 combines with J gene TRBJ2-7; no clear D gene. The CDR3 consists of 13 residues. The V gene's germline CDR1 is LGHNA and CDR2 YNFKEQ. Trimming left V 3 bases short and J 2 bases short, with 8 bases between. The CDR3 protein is CASSHRSTYEQYF. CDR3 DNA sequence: TGTGCCAGCAGCCACCGATCAACCTACGAGCAGTACTTC.

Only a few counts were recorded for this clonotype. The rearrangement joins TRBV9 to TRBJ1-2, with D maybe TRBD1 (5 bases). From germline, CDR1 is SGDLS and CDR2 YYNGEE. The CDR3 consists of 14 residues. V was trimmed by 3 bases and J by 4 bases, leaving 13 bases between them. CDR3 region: CASSAGAVGYGYTF. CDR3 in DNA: TGTGCCAGCAGCGCCGGGGCGGTCGGCTATGGCTACACCTTC.

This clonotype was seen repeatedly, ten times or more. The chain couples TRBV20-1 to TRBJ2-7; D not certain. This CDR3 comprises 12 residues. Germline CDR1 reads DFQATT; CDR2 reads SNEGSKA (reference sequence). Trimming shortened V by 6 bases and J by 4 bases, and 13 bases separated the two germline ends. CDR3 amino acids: CSAGRVSYEQYF. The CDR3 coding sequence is TGCAGTGCGGGTAGGGTGTCTTACGAGCAGTACTTC.

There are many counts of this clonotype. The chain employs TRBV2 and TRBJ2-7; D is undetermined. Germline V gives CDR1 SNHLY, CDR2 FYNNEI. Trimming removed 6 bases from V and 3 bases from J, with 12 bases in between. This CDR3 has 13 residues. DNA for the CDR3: TGTGCCAGCAGCACGACAAGGAACTACGAGCAGTACTTC. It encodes CASSTTRNYEQYF.

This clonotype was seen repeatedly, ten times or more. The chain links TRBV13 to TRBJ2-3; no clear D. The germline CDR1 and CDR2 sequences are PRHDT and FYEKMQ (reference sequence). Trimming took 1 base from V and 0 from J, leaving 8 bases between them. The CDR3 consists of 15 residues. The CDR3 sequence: CASSLVGASTDTQYF. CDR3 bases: TGTGCCAGCAGCTTAGTAGGCGCTAGCACAGATACGCAGTATTTT.

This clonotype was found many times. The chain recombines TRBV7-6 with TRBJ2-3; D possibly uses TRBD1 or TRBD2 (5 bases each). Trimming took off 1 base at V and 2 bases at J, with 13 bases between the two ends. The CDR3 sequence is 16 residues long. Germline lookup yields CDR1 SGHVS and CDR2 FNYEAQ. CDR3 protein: CASSLGGYTDTDTQYF. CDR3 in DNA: TGTGCCAGCAGCTTAGGGGGGTACACTGACACAGATACGCAGTATTTT.

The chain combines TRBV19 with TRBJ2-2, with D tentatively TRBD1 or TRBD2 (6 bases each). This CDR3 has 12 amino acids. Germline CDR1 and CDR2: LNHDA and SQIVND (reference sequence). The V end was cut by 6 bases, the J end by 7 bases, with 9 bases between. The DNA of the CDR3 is TGTGCCAGTAGAAGGGGGGTCGGGGAGCTGTTTTTT. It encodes CASRRGVGELFF.

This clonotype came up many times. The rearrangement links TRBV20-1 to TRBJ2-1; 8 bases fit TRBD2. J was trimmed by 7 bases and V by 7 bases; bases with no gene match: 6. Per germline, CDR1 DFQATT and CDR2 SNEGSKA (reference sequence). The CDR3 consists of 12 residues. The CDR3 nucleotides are TGCAGTGTAGCGGGACTTGGGAATGAGCAGTTCTTC. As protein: CSVAGLGNEQFF.